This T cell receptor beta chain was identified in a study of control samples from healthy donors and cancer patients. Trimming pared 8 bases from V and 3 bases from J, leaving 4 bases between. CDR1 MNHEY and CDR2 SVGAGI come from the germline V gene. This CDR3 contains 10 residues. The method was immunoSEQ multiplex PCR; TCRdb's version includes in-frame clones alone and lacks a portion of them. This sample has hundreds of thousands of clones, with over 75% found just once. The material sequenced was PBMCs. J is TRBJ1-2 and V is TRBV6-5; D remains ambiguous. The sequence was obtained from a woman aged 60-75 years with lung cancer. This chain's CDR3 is CASAHYGYTF. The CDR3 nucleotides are TGTGCCAGCGCCCACTATGGCTACACCTTC.